These 5 T cell receptor beta chains were all obtained from the same sample, sequenced in a study of PD-1 blockade in classical Hodgkin lymphoma. The table came from immunoSEQ multiplex PCR; TCRdb's copy has only in-frame clones and leaves some out. This sample has over 85,000 clones; about 92% occur once, and the top ten carry approximately 2%. Regarding time point: cycle 4 day 1 (C4D1), after six to seven weeks of nivolumab. In every patient, relapse followed autologous stem cell transplantation, while exposure to brentuximab vedotin differed. The material sequenced was peripheral blood mononuclear cells (PBMCs), taken before the fourth cycle of nivolumab. Source of these receptors: a human donor with classical Hodgkin lymphoma.

In this sample, this clone turned up once. The V and J genes are TRBV6-5 and TRBJ2-1, with D possibly being TRBD1 or TRBD2 (5 bases each). Germline assignment: CDR1 MNHEY and CDR2 SVGAGI. The CDR3 has 13 residues. V was pared by 2 bases and J by 9 bases, with 11 bases between. CDR3 bases: TGTGCCAGCAGTTACCTGGGACCGGGTGAGCAGTTCTTC. This codes for CASSYLGPGEQFF.

About this clone itself: At one boundary the junction diverges from the germline segment, which might be a read error. This sequence joins TRBV27 and TRBJ1-2, with 7 bases lining up with TRBD1. The germline CDR1 and CDR2 sequences are MNHEY and SMNVEV (reference sequence). CDR3 length equals 16 residues. The CDR3 here is CATSLGGWGRAKGYTF. In DNA form, the CDR3 reads TGTGCCACCAGTTTAGGGGGCTGGGGCCGGGCGAAAGGCTACACCTTC.

The rearrangement uses TRBV27 and TRBJ2-7, with D maybe TRBD2 (5 bases). V gave up 3 bases and J gave up 3 bases, with 15 bases separating them. Germline V lookup: CDR1 MNHEY, CDR2 SMNVEV (reference sequence). The CDR3 is 15 amino acids. The DNA of the CDR3 is TGTGCCAGCAGTTTCGGACGGGGAATTTACTACGAGCAGTACTTC. Translating it yields CASSFGRGIYYEQYF.

The chain is built from TRBV27 and TRBJ2-7; tentatively, D is TRBD1 (5 bases). CDR3 length: 11 residues. Germline CDR1 reads MNHEY; CDR2 reads SMNVEV (reference sequence). V lost 6 bases and J lost 4, with 7 bases in between. Here the CDR3 DNA reads TGTGCCAGCAGGGGGCCTTACGAGCAGTACTTC. Translated, it gives CASRGPYEQYF.

The chain is built from TRBV18 and TRBJ1-5; no reliable D call. The CDR3 sequence is 13 residues long. Germline V CDR1 and CDR2: KGHSH, LQKENI. V dropped 5 bases and J dropped 2 bases, with 7 bases sitting between them. The CDR3 loop is CASSARGNQPQHF. CDR3 DNA sequence: TGTGCCAGCTCAGCGAGGGGCAATCAGCCCCAGCATTTT.